This is a list of T cell receptor beta chains from one sample in a study of blood T cell repertoires in COVID-19. Assay: immunoSEQ multiplex PCR; the TCRdb copy retains only in-frame clones and omits some. The sample has over 120,000 clones; 70% to 85% are singletons. The sequencing input was peripheral blood. These receptors all stem from a woman of 80 years or more with acute or convalescent COVID-19. Each CDR3 is given without its conserved first and last residue. Clone size is not always given. Where it is, it says once, few, many or a class for expanded clones.

j_gene,v_gene,abundance,CDR3aa
TRBJ2-2,TRBV30,-,AWSNGWTGELF
TRBJ2-5,TRBV7-2,once,ASSPPGLAAQETQY
TRBJ2-2,TRBV2,few,ARRMPQGGGANPGELF
TRBJ1-5,TRBV7-8,-,ASSYAGGYQPQH
TRBJ2-7,TRBV9,-,ASSVGDNAYYEQY
TRBJ2-2,TRBV11-3,-,ASSSTRSPTGELF
TRBJ1-1,TRBV7-3,-,ASSYTRDTEAF
TRBJ2-3,TRBV7-3,once,ASSVSTGLAGEQY
TRBJ1-5,TRBV12-5,-,ASGLAIQPQH
TRBJ2-3,TRBV4-1,-,ASSLLLAGGTDTQY
TRBJ2-1,TRBV7-9,-,ASSLGTDPYNEQF
TRBJ2-5,TRBV4-1,once,ASSPGGTGLQETQY
TRBJ1-2,TRBV3-1/TRBV3-2,once,ATTKNRWTGTSYGYT
TRBJ1-5,TRBV19,-,ASSIITGGSNQPQH
TRBJ2-1,TRBV10-3,-,AISEFVDTSEQF
TRBJ2-7,TRBV4-3,-,ASSQDQYYEQY
TRBJ1-1,TRBV6-5,few,ASPWPDSSSEAF
TRBJ1-6,TRBV27,many,ASSLVGTHNSPLH
TRBJ2-2,TRBV5-1,-,ASSSKPGGSSAGELF
TRBJ1-6,TRBV19,-,ATTGGYNSPLH
TRBJ2-3,TRBV21-1,-,ASSAFEGQGILLLTDTQY
TRBJ2-2,TRBV4-3,-,ASSRSSTGELF
TRBJ1-1,TRBV12-3/TRBV12-4,-,ASSEGQGTEAF
TRBJ2-6,TRBV19,-,ASSFPGIVANVLT
TRBJ1-1,TRBV6-4,-,ASSVIRDRNTEAF
TRBJ2-2,TRBV7-2,-,ASSPWPGAGELF
TRBJ1-1,TRBV19,-,ASRDRGGNTEAF
TRBJ1-2,TRBV19,-,ASSIGQGGGYT
TRBJ1-6,TRBV7-9,-,ASATTGYTSPLH